This entry is about one T cell receptor beta chain. There is no known antigen for this receptor. No much larger clonotype is one base removed from it; base qualities were not supplied. This sample was included in a study of cytomegalovirus exposure and HLA in healthy donors listed by TCRdb under 2017. Background for the entire study: An earlier analysis of some 600 of the donors reported under 300 Gb of sequence data and 95 million to 130 million unique TCR beta sequences obtained from about 200 million T cells. Besides the first cohort of around 700 subjects, a separate validation cohort made up of roughly 120 different subjects was used. Roughly 5 DR-DQ haplotypes were handled as single units for association and clustering because linkage in the cohort was strong. An earlier analysis of 450 to 750 of the donors used high-throughput TCR beta sequencing to judge whether each TCR beta V gene segment behaved as functional or pseudogenic. Alongside the repertoire data, information on donor age, sex, ethnicity and CMV serostatus was compiled. Of the roughly 400 genotyped donors, over 70% fell in the genetic ancestry cluster associated with self-reported Caucasian donors. A later analysis re-analyzed previously published TCR beta repertoires from 650 to 800 donors and added high-resolution HLA genotyping to study TCR occurrence patterns. The study aimed to test whether signatures of past pathogen exposure could be identified by cataloging public T cell receptors. The study profiled the T cell repertoires of more than 500 subjects by immunosequencing and related them to cytomegalovirus serostatus. A later genetic analysis used genome-wide SNP genotypes for about 65% of the roughly 700 donors, treating that subset as a discovery cohort. High-throughput TCR immunosequencing, statistical association of individual TCRs with disease status, and machine learning were combined to predict cytomegalovirus infection status. All discovery cohort repertoires had been generated on a single sequencing platform. In the later analysis, no new phenotypic data were used to find candidate immune exposures; instead, reliance was placed on TCR beta sequences and their occurrence across donors. HLA typing included class I and class II loci at four-digit resolution. Typing coverage varied by locus: roughly 620-640 donors for A, B, C, DRB1 and DQB1; 522 for DQA1; over 600 for DPA1; about 450 for DPB1. Roughly 300 gigabases of sequencing data and some 85 million unique TCR sequences were included in an early release covering 500 to 750 HLA-typed donors. Across 398 genotyped donors of the cohort, an average of roughly 200,000 unique TCR beta nucleotide sequences per donor were sequenced, and approximately 19% of those sequences were non-productive.

In total, around 600 healthy bone marrow donors made up the cohort. At the time of sampling, all cohort members were nominally healthy, though unrecorded immune exposures were likely present. The donor tested CMV seronegative and was one of the 352 seronegative cohort members. Each donor provided a peripheral blood sample, and peripheral blood mononuclear cells were used for TCR beta sequencing. Genomic DNA was extracted from the blood cell samples with the Qiagen DNeasy Blood Extraction Kit. General conclusions and limits of the study: According to a later genetic analysis, donors in an Asian-associated ancestry cluster had fewer N-insertions in productive TCRs than the approximately 650-donor mean. In a later analysis, several top co-occurrence clusters were reported to appear linked to parvovirus B19, influenza, CMV and Epstein-Barr virus. The earlier analysis of about 600 of the donors excluded about 16 rarely observed V segments, including chromosome 9 orphons, because counts were too low. A cluster of highly shared sequence variants was judged likely to represent a technical artifact of the sequencing pipeline. Cytomegalovirus status was reported to be diagnosed by the classifier with high specificity and sensitivity in both the original and validation cohorts. The authors suggested that the approach could potentially be generalized to other disease states and immunological phenotypes. For the cohort, immune exposure information was limited to CMV serostatus. Because HLA typing was missing for some donors at each locus, association tests included only the typed subset. The study gave a list of 150 to 200 TCR beta chains associated with cytomegalovirus. At a false discovery rate of 0.05, a later analysis linked around 17,000 TCR beta sequences to specific HLA alleles. In this cohort, only TCR beta chains were sequenced, and detectable features were limited by the absence of alpha or paired-chain data. In vitro tests confirmed that a few of the cytomegalovirus-associated TCR beta chains recognize cytomegalovirus antigens. Correlated functional status among segregating V segments might reflect linkage disequilibrium, but an unknown experimental factor could not be ruled out. Roughly uniform sequencing depth across donors was assumed in presence/absence analyses, although this assumption may not hold. An association between a missense DCLRE1C variant and V-gene and J-gene trimming of TCR beta chains was found in a later genetic analysis and replicated in an independent cohort. An earlier analysis of around 600 of the donors showed that most TCR beta V segments appeared in productive rearrangements either about 90% or about 30% of the time, which broadly matched IMGT annotations. In a later analysis, the rate of TCR association differed among HLA loci, with DRB1 alleles having the most associated TCRs and HLA-C alleles having the fewest. When HLA alleles, especially DR and DQ, strongly co-occurred, attributing TCR associations to individual alleles was difficult. A later analysis found that most CMV-associated TCR beta chains appeared HLA-restricted, with HLA associations seemingly driven largely by CMV exposure. A further reported finding was that TCR beta sequences accurately predicted the HLA-A and HLA-B alleles for most subjects in the first cohort. While some public TCRs were present in many individuals, most TCR sequences turned up only very rarely across donors. A later analysis found that HLA-associated TCR beta chains were more clonally expanded and had lower generation probabilities than equally common non-associated chains.

Library preparation employed the immunoSEQ multiplex PCR assay. For the multiplex PCR, a mixture combining 60 forward primers for TCR Vbeta segments and 13 reverse primers for TCR Jbeta segments was used. Amplification of the CDR3 region of rearranged TCR beta genes was performed with a multiplex PCR assay on genomic DNA. The Illumina HiSeq System was used to sequence the amplified TCR beta libraries as 87-base-pair reads. The paper's data handling went like this. A later analysis counted around 72 million unique TCR beta chains across the 600 to 850 repertoires, and around 9.9 million of these chains were shared by at least two donors. Raw reads were error-corrected and collapsed into unique sequences by a nearest-neighbor algorithm in which closely related sequences were merged to remove PCR and sequencing errors. To assign V, D and J gene segments, CDR3 sequences were aligned to IMGT reference sequences. For a sequence to be retained, a match of at least six nucleotides to both a V gene segment and a J gene segment was required. A rearrangement counted as productive if the CDR3 had no stop codons and remained in frame with V and J, and every other rearrangement counted as non-productive. Following IMGT convention, CDR3 was defined as the stretch from the second conserved V-encoded cysteine up to the conserved J-encoded phenylalanine. In an earlier analysis of 587 of the donors, sequences lacking an unambiguous match to a single V gene segment were excluded. In an earlier analysis of 587 of the donors, a V segment was called functional when productive rearrangements were above 56.7%, and segregating when the standard deviation between donors exceeded 5%. A statistical classification framework was built for diagnosing cytomegalovirus status from the catalog of TCR beta chain sequences. A later analysis assigned V and J genes by comparing TCR nucleotide sequences with IMGT/GENE-DB human TR gene sequences. A later analysis assigned CDR3 sequences and most-parsimonious VDJ recombination scenarios with the TCRdist pipeline. In a later analysis, every TCR beta chain was defined by the combination of its CDR3 amino acid sequence and its V-gene family, and reads without a unique V-gene family were dropped. A later analysis removed 592 highly shared, low-generation-probability nucleotide sequences to deal with suspected cross-contamination and a sequencing artifact. In a later analysis, a clonal expansion index was calculated for each public chain from normalized within-repertoire ranks of inferred template counts. Generation probabilities in a later analysis came from a VDJ recombination model fitted to out-of-frame rearrangements, and those results were checked against IGoR. In a later analysis, hypergeometric tests were used to score TCR-TCR, TCR-HLA and TCR-CMV co-occurrence, with a repertoire-size bias correction applied to TCR pairs. In a later analysis, false discovery rates were estimated by permuting HLA or CMV assignments 20 times. A later analysis grouped co-occurring TCRs with DBSCAN, adding TCRdist sequence similarity when clustering within HLA-allele-positive subsets. For co-occurrence clustering, repertoires with fewer than 30,000 or more than 120,000 public chains were excluded, along with about five repertoires with anomalous nucleotide sharing. Held by TCRdb, this immuneACCESS table contains in-frame sequences only and omits some clones. Under half of the omission traces to an unresolved V gene where checked; the cause of the rest is unknown. That table supplies the V and J calls and clone size; D and trimming were determined from the DNA. The sample table records about 130,000 clones; 80% of these occur just once. The ten largest clones represent less than 3% of the sample.

The TCR was taken from a man younger than 45 in good health and CMV-seronegative. The source material was PBMCs.

The nucleotide sequence reads as follows: TGTGCCAGCAGGCAACCCGGGACAGGGGGCGGCGAGCAGTACTTC. Translated, this is CASRQPGTGGGEQYF. The chain is encoded by TRBV2 joined to TRBJ2-7; 12 middle bases align to TRBD1. The junction shows trimming of 6 bases on V and 6 bases on J, and the gene matches do not reach 9 bases of it. CDR1 and CDR2 are read off the germline V gene as SNHLY and FYNNEI. The CDR3, from cysteine to phenylalanine, totals 15 residues. Solely the CDR3 DNA is kept, with 45 bases framed from the first base.